The present entry profiles one T cell receptor (beta chain) with its context. The antigen is not known. CDR1 and CDR2 from the germline V gene are SGDLS and YYNGEE. This CDR3 contains 16 residues. The J segment lost 6 bases and the V segment lost 4 bases, leaving 13 bases of the junction unmatched. The data stem from a study of cytomegalovirus exposure and HLA in healthy donors. Points from the study as a whole: The likely explanation for a cluster of highly shared sequence variants was sequencing artifact.

PCR was performed using 60 Vbeta and 13 Jbeta primers. Method: immunoSEQ multiplex PCR; TCRdb's copy keeps in-frame clones and lacks some. The sample has 95,000 to 100,000 clones, 65% to 80% seen once. Sequences were obtained from PBMCs. The rearrangement uses TRBV9 and TRBJ2-7; 10 bases fit TRBD2. The clonotype comes from a woman in her thirties or forties in good health and CMV-seronegative. The CDR3 DNA follows: TGTGCCAGCAGCCTAATTCCGACTAGCGGGCACAGCGAGCAGTACTTC. This codes for CASSLIPTSGHSEQYF.